The present entry profiles one T cell receptor beta chain with its context. TCRdb keeps only in-frame clones here, not all; method: immunoSEQ multiplex PCR. Of 50,000 or so clones in the sample, around 80% were seen once. The data stem from a study of OX40 agonist ivuxolimab in advanced cancers. For the study at large: Patients undergoing dose escalation presented with hepatocellular carcinoma, melanoma, renal cell or head and neck cancer. Three patients showed partial responses: one hepatocellular carcinoma and two cutaneous melanoma cases.

The clonotype comes from an adult with an advanced solid tumor such as melanoma, head and neck, liver or kidney cancer. The sample consisted of CD4+ or CD8+ T cells sorted from blood, taken in a trial of the OX40 agonist ivuxolimab.

The CDR3 region has the DNA TGTGCCAGCAGTCCCCGGGAGGGTGGGGCTTTCTTT. Translating it yields CASSPREGGAFF. The V gene is TRBV28, the J gene TRBJ1-1; D not resolved. V gave up 5 bases and J gave up 11 bases, with 15 bases separating them. Looked up from germline, CDR1 is MDHEN and CDR2 is SYDVKM. The CDR3 extends over 12 amino acids.